This T cell receptor beta chain was captured in a study of blood T cells in healthy people across ages. Trimming left V 3 bases short and J 7 bases short, with 13 bases between. The CDR3 totals 13 residues. The germline V gene encodes CDR1 DFQATT and CDR2 SNEGSKA (reference sequence). This clonotype was detected ten times or more. Sample-barcoded 5' priming and a J-beta primer mix drove a second PCR of 7 to 11 cycles. TCRdb re-analysed the 5' RACE reads in MiXCR, keeping a single row per CDR3 protein. The data contain 630,000 or so distinct CDR3 sequences, approximately 30% of them singletons. V and J are TRBV20-1 and TRBJ2-1; no clear D gene. The sample was blood. This receptor was identified in a woman at least 80 years old in good health. DNA of the CDR3: TGCAGTGCTAGGGATGCCCTGGGGAATGAGCAGTTCTTC. Amino acids: CSARDALGNEQFF.